The 25 T cell receptor beta chains presented below share a single source sample, sequenced in a study of beta chain features in type 1 diabetes. The sequenced template was cDNA made from the entire isolated RNA. The table came from immunoSEQ multiplex PCR; TCRdb's copy has only in-frame clones and leaves some out. The sample gives about 620,000 clones, 15% to 18% of which show up once; 0.07% to 0.095% is in the top ten. The sample was naive CD4+ T cells from blood. These receptors came from a man younger than 35 in good health.

The chain is built from TRBV6-5 and TRBJ1-6, with D perhaps matching TRBD1 (6 bases). This CDR3 is 15 amino acids long. Trimming pared 2 bases from V and 7 bases from J, leaving 12 bases between. In germline, CDR1 is MNHEY, CDR2 SVGAGI. For the CDR3, the DNA is TGTGCCAGCAGTTACGACCAGGGGTGGAATTCACCCCTCCACTTT. This codes for CASSYDQGWNSPLHF.

This clone has just a few counts. The chain uses TRBV25-1 and TRBJ1-2, with TRBD1 matching 7 bases. V trimming: 4 bases; J trimming: 7 bases; junction bases outside the gene matches: 21. This CDR3 is built from 18 residues. The germline V gene encodes CDR1 MGHDK and CDR2 SYGVNS. The CDR3 loop reads CASSGIGWTGVPRGGYTF. CDR3 bases: TGTGCCAGCAGTGGCATCGGGTGGACAGGAGTACCCCGTGGTGGCTACACCTTC.

This clone has ten or more counts. The genes are TRBV10-3 and TRBJ2-6; 12 bases line up with TRBD1. CDR1 ENHRY and CDR2 SYGVKD come from the germline V gene. The CDR3 extends over 17 amino acids. Trimming at V came to 11 bases and at J to 2 bases, leaving 10 bases not matched to a gene. The CDR3 is CASGGTGGQAGANVLTF. Written as DNA, the CDR3 is TGTGCCTCAGGAGGGACAGGGGGCCAGGCTGGGGCCAACGTCCTGACTTTC.

This clone was detected only a few times. The chain is built from TRBV2 and TRBJ1-5; TRBD1 aligns across 7 bases. CDR1 SNHLY and CDR2 FYNNEI come from the germline V gene. The CDR3 consists of 15 residues. V lost 6 bases to trimming and J lost 1 base; unmatched junction nucleotides: 6. CDR3 residues: CASSSQGWSNQPQHF. The CDR3 DNA follows: TGTGCCAGCAGCTCACAGGGGTGGAGCAATCAGCCCCAGCATTTT.

With respect to this clone: The same CDR3 also results from other DNA sequences found in this sample. The chain recombines TRBV5-1 with TRBJ2-6, with unresolved D. CDR3 size: 15 residues. Germline lookup yields CDR1 SGHRS and CDR2 YFSETQ. The V and J ends lost 0 bases and 0 bases respectively, with 4 bases between them. CDR3 nucleotides: TGCGCCAGCAGCTTGGAGGGCTCTGGGGCCAACGTCCTGACTTTC. Amino acids: CASSLEGSGANVLTF.

A remark on this clone: In the same sample, other DNA sequences code for this CDR3. The chain has TRBV6-5 and TRBJ1-2; D unclear. Germline CDR1 reads MNHEY; CDR2 reads SVGAGI. Trimming shortened V by 0 bases and J by 3 bases, and 8 bases separated the two germline ends. This CDR3 comprises 14 residues. Written as DNA, the CDR3 is TGTGCCAGCAGTTACTCGAGAACGGACTATGGCTACACCTTC. Translation: CASSYSRTDYGYTF.

This clone has just a few counts. The chain has TRBV5-4 and TRBJ2-1, with 7 positions matching TRBD2. The CDR3 totals 15 residues. V lost 0 bases and J lost 2; bases outside the gene matches: 2. Germline CDR1 is SGHNT and CDR2 is YYREEE (reference sequence). As DNA, the CDR3 is TGTGCCAGCAGCTTGGTTCGGGGGGCCTACAATGAGCAGTTCTTC. Encoded protein: CASSLVRGAYNEQFF.

The chain combines TRBV5-1 with TRBJ2-3; D may be TRBD2 (5 bases). Germline-derived CDR1 and CDR2 are SGHRS and YFSETQ. The CDR3 consists of 14 residues. V was cut by 0 bases and J by 5 bases, with 10 bases left in between. CDR3 sequence reads: CASSLVRAGDTQYF. CDR3 nucleotides: TGCGCCAGCAGCTTGGTAAGGGCGGGAGATACGCAGTATTTT.

This clone was seen a few times. CDR3 amino acids: CAWKGQGGQPQHF. In nucleotides, the CDR3 is TGTGCCTGGAAGGGACAGGGGGGACAGCCCCAGCATTTT. The chain joins TRBV30 to TRBJ1-5; 11 bases are a match to TRBD1. Germline V gives CDR1 GTSNPN, CDR2 SVGIG (reference sequence). V shed 4 bases and J 7 bases; nucleotides not matched to a gene: 3. CDR3 length: 13 amino acids.

This chain uses TRBV29-1 with TRBJ2-6; TRBD1 aligns across 10 bases. Trimming took 7 bases from V and 2 from J; bases not matched to a gene: 5. CDR1 is SQVTM, CDR2 ANQGSEA, per germline. The CDR3 runs 15 residues. The DNA of the CDR3 is TGCAGCGCCAGGACAGGGGGTGCTGGGGCCAACGTCCTGACTTTC. This encodes CSARTGGAGANVLTF.

V is TRBV5-1 and J is TRBJ1-1; D gene ambiguous. The germline CDR1 and CDR2 sequences are SGHRS and YFSETQ. The CDR3 is 12 residues long. Trimming took 4 bases from V and 4 from J, leaving 8 bases between them. The CDR3: CASSAGLTEAFF. The CDR3 nucleotides are TGCGCCAGCAGCGCAGGACTCACTGAAGCTTTCTTT.

This clone was detected a few times. The rearrangement links TRBV21-1 to TRBJ2-7; the table assigns TRBD2, which was not confirmed against the DNA. TRBV21-1 is reported as a pseudogene. The CDR3 is 19 amino acids. CDR3 coding DNA: TGTGCCAGCAGCGCACAGGGTTTTTGTCTAGCGGGAGGGCCCTACGAGCAGTACTTC. This encodes CASSAQGFCLAGGPYEQYF.

The rearrangement uses TRBV6-5 and TRBJ2-3; D is perhaps TRBD2 (7 bases). This CDR3 contains 15 residues. The V end lost 4 bases, the J end lost 5 bases, and 16 bases lay between the germline ends. The V gene's germline CDR1 is MNHEY and CDR2 SVGAGI. The chain's CDR3 is CASSSVGGHRDTQYF. The CDR3 nucleotides are TGTGCCAGCAGTTCTGTCGGGGGGCACAGAGATACGCAGTATTTT.

This clone was found a few times. This chain uses TRBV14 with TRBJ1-1; TRBD1 might be the D (5 bases). V lost 4 bases and J lost 4, with 7 bases in between. The CDR3 loop spans 12 amino acids. Germline CDR1 SGHDN, CDR2 FVKESK. CDR3 DNA sequence: TGTGCCAGCAGCCGGGGGAGCACTGAAGCTTTCTTT. This encodes CASSRGSTEAFF.

The chain links TRBV5-1 to TRBJ2-3, with D unresolved. Germline V gives CDR1 SGHRS, CDR2 YFSETQ. Trimming took 4 bases from V and 6 from J, leaving 9 bases between them. The length of the CDR3 is 12 residues. CDR3: CASSLIEDTQYF. The CDR3 region has the DNA TGCGCCAGCAGCCTAATCGAGGATACGCAGTATTTT.

This chain joins TRBV7-8 and TRBJ2-3; no reliable D call. Trimming cost V 5 bases and J 0 bases, with 21 bases left between them. Germline CDR1 SGHVS, CDR2 FQNEAQ. This CDR3 has 18 amino acids. CDR3 DNA: TGTGCCAGCAGCAGTAGTCGGTTCCTCCGAACTAGCACAGATACGCAGTATTTT. As protein: CASSSSRFLRTSTDTQYF. The variable domain in full, with the rest retrieved from reference TRBV7-8 and TRBJ2-3, is GAGVSQSPRYKVAKRGQDVALRCDPISGHVSLFWYQQALGQGPEFLTYFQNEAQLDKSGLPSDRFFAERPEGSVSTLKIQRTQQEDSAVYLCASSSSRFLRTSTDTQYFGPGTRLTVL.

Worth noting for this clone: Other DNA sequences in the sample encode the same CDR3. The chain links TRBV30 to TRBJ1-5; D gene unclear. V was cut by 2 bases and J by 7 bases, with 9 bases left in between. Germline V lookup: CDR1 GTSNPN, CDR2 SVGIG (reference sequence). The CDR3 spans 12 residues. CDR3 sequence: CAWSRGGQPQHF. The CDR3 DNA is TGTGCCTGGAGTCGGGGTGGACAGCCCCAGCATTTT.

The chain couples TRBV29-1 to TRBJ2-1; TRBD1 aligns across 9 bases. This CDR3 has 18 amino acids. In germline, CDR1 is SQVTM, CDR2 ANQGSEA. CDR3 protein: CRENRGPTRRVSYNEQFF. The CDR3 nucleotides are TGCAGAGAAAACAGGGGGCCTACCCGACGAGTCTCCTACAATGAGCAGTTCTTC.

This chain joins TRBV4-3 and TRBJ2-3, with 7 bases fitting TRBD2. Germline V gene sequence: CDR1 LGHNA, CDR2 YSLEER. The V segment lost 4 bases and the J segment 7 bases; nucleotides outside the gene matches: 14. The CDR3 length is 16 residues. Here the CDR3 reads CASSPGRGLSMNTQYF. In DNA, the CDR3 is TGCGCCAGCAGCCCAGGGAGGGGACTATCCATGAATACGCAGTATTTT.

The chain has TRBV18 and TRBJ2-1, with a tentative D call TRBD1 (5 bases). The CDR3 loop spans 14 amino acids. Germline values: CDR1 KGHSH, CDR2 LQKENI. The germline V and J ends were trimmed by 3 bases and 6 bases, with 12 bases remaining between them. CDR3 coding DNA: TGTGCCAGCTCACCGGGAACAGGTTCCAATGAGCAGTTCTTC. It yields the protein CASSPGTGSNEQFF.

Concerning this clone: The sample carries other DNA sequences with the same CDR3. The chain is built from TRBV9 and TRBJ1-5, with D possibly TRBD1 on 5 matching bases. Germline V gene lookup returns CDR1 SGDLS and CDR2 YYNGEE. The germline V and J ends were trimmed by 0 bases and 0 bases, with 7 bases remaining between them. CDR3 length: 15 amino acids. The CDR3: CASSVGRDSNQPQHF. The CDR3 DNA reads TGTGCCAGCAGCGTAGGCAGGGATAGCAATCAGCCCCAGCATTTT.

This clone was observed a few times. This chain links TRBV6-4 with TRBJ2-7, with 8 bases aligning to TRBD2. Per germline, CDR1 MRHNA and CDR2 SNTAGT. The V segment lost 6 bases and the J segment 2 bases; nucleotides outside the gene matches: 6. The length of the CDR3 is 14 residues. The CDR3 sequence is CASSWTSSPYEQYF. The DNA for the CDR3 is TGTGCCAGCAGCTGGACTAGCTCCCCCTACGAGCAGTACTTC.

This clone appeared a few times. V and J are TRBV27 and TRBJ2-6; no definite D call. The germline V gene has CDR1 MNHEY and CDR2 SMNVEV (reference sequence). Deletions cut 8 bases from V and 0 bases from J, with 11 bases between. There are 15 residues in the CDR3. Here the CDR3 DNA reads TGTGCCAGCCGTTCAGTCCGCTCTGGGGCCAACGTCCTGACTTTC. Protein product: CASRSVRSGANVLTF.

V usage is TRBV7-8 and J usage is TRBJ2-1; 9 bases are a match to TRBD1. There are 15 residues in the CDR3. CDR1 and CDR2 from the germline V gene are SGHVS and FQNEAQ. V was clipped by 5 bases and J by 6 bases; unmatched bases: 8. CDR3 DNA: TGTGCCAGCAGCGAGGGACAGGGTAAGTCCAATGAGCAGTTCTTC. Translated, it gives CASSEGQGKSNEQFF.

Concerning this clone itself: Additional DNA sequences in this sample encode the identical CDR3. This chain connects TRBV20-1 to TRBJ2-1; D remains ambiguous. V was shortened by 5 bases and J by 4 bases, with 3 bases between the two germline ends. Germline V gene sequence: CDR1 DFQATT, CDR2 SNEGSKA (reference sequence). This CDR3 region has 10 residues. The CDR3 DNA is TGCAGTGCTCGATACAATGAGCAGTTCTTC. Protein sequence: CSARYNEQFF.